The 9 T cell receptor beta chains listed next were all sequenced from one sample in a study of graft-versus-host responses after intestinal transplantation. Lymphocytes (intraepithelial and lamina propria) were released by processing the graft tissue. Profiling relied on immunoSEQ multiplex PCR, and the TCRdb table lists in-frame clones only, not all of them. This table holds under 30,000 clones, about 80% found once. Specimen: ileum tissue, collected 98 days after intestinal transplantation. These receptors all come from a human patient who received an intestinal transplant, so some T cells may come from the graft donor.

This clone was seen just once. The chain couples TRBV5-4 to TRBJ1-2; 9 bases map to TRBD1. The CDR3 is 14 residues long. Germline lookup yields CDR1 SGHNT and CDR2 YYREEE (reference sequence). V was clipped by 3 bases and J by 6 bases; unmatched bases: 6. This chain's CDR3 is CASSSPDRGDGYTF. The CDR3 DNA is TGTGCCAGCAGCTCTCCCGACAGGGGGGATGGCTACACCTTC.

The genes are TRBV29-1 and TRBJ2-5; no clear D. This CDR3 contains 11 residues. The V end was cut by 6 bases, the J end by 5 bases, with 10 bases between. From germline, CDR1 is SQVTM and CDR2 ANQGSEA. The CDR3 region is CSVYVMETQYF. The CDR3 coding sequence is TGCAGCGTATATGTAATGGAGACCCAGTACTTC.

The rearrangement joins TRBV7-6 to TRBJ2-3; TRBD2 matches at 16 bases. The V and J ends lost 5 bases and 7 bases, in that order; junction bases with no gene match: 12. Germline CDR1 is SGHVS and CDR2 is FNYEAQ. The CDR3 runs 18 residues. CDR3 sequence (DNA): TGTGCCAGCAGCCTGGGATGGGGACTAGCGGGGGGGCCGAATACGCAGTATTTT. Translated, it gives CASSLGWGLAGGPNTQYF.

This rearrangement joins TRBV9 to TRBJ2-1, with 9 bases fitting TRBD2. This CDR3 is built from 18 residues. The V gene end was trimmed by 2 bases and the J gene end by 2 bases; junction bases not matched to a gene: 11. In germline, CDR1 is SGDLS, CDR2 YYNGEE. The CDR3 DNA reads TGTGCCAGCAGCGTCGGAGCGGGGGGTACCTACCCCTACAATGAGCAGTTCTTC. It translates to CASSVGAGGTYPYNEQFF. The whole variable domain, remainder taken from reference TRBV9 and TRBJ2-1, is DSGVTQTPKHLITATGQRVTLRCSPRSGDLSVYWYQQSLDQGLQFLIQYYNGEERAKGNILERFSAQQFPDLHSELNLSSLELGDSALYFCASSVGAGGTYPYNEQFFGPGTRLTVL.

With regard to this clone: The identical CDR3 is also encoded by other nucleotide sequences in the sample. The chain combines TRBV11-2 with TRBJ1-5; maybe TRBD1 (5 bases). Trimming removed 0 bases at V and 0 bases at J, with 9 bases between. Germline assignment: CDR1 SGHAT and CDR2 FQNNGV. The CDR3 totals 16 residues. CDR3 sequence: CASSLDRAYSNQPQHF. The CDR3 DNA reads TGTGCCAGCAGCTTAGACAGGGCTTATAGCAATCAGCCCCAGCATTTT.

The chain combines TRBV9 with TRBJ2-3; D gene unclear. Between the trimmed V and J ends, which lost 3 bases and 2 bases, there was a span of 13 bases. Per germline, CDR1 SGDLS and CDR2 YYNGEE. This CDR3 is built from 15 residues. Written as DNA, the CDR3 is TGTGCCAGCAGCGCCAGACTGGGGAACACAGATACGCAGTATTTT. It codes for CASSARLGNTDTQYF.

The V call is TRBV6-1, the J call TRBJ1-2; no reliable D call. Looked up from germline, CDR1 is MNHNS and CDR2 is SASEGT. V lost 1 base and J lost 4, with 13 bases in between. The CDR3 covers 15 residues. The CDR3 region is CASSEGLGDPYGYTF. CDR3 DNA sequence: TGTGCCAGCAGTGAAGGCTTGGGAGATCCCTATGGCTACACCTTC.

This sequence joins TRBV7-9 and TRBJ2-3; D possibly matches TRBD1 or TRBD2 (6 bases each). The CDR3 totals 17 residues. The germline CDR1 and CDR2 sequences are SEHNR and FQNEAQ (reference sequence). V was clipped by 5 bases and J by 8 bases, with 26 bases between them. CDR3 sequence reads: CASSLKGGTAVRVTQYF. The CDR3, as DNA: TGTGCCAGCAGCCTTAAGGGGGGCACGGCGGTGAGGGTTACGCAGTATTTT.

This clone was recorded once. The chain uses TRBV19 and TRBJ1-1, with D unclear. V lost 3 bases and J 5 bases, leaving 7 bases between the germline ends. Germline CDR1 LNHDA, CDR2 SQIVND (reference sequence). This CDR3 has 12 residues. The DNA for the CDR3 is TGTGCCAGTAGTATTGGCCAGACTGAAGCTTTCTTT. This gives the protein CASSIGQTEAFF. Supplemented by reference TRBV19 and TRBJ1-1, the full variable domain reads DGGITQSPKYLFRKEGQNVTLSCEQNLNHDAMYWYRQDPGQGLRLIYYSQIVNDFQKGDIAEGYSVSREKKESFPLTVTSAQKNPTAFYLCASSIGQTEAFFGQGTRLTVV.